This T cell receptor (beta chain) came from a study of blood T cells in healthy people across ages. Study-level results: The recorded TCR beta diversity per million T cells decreased in a roughly linear manner with age. A strong correlation between TCR beta diversity and naive T cell percentage was seen.

The authors ran a second PCR of about 7 to 12 cycles using a sample-barcoded 5' primer and a J-beta primer mix. Using its own MiXCR run on the 5' RACE reads, TCRdb lists one record per CDR3 protein. The profile shows around 1,500,000 distinct CDR3 sequences, roughly 28% of them singletons. Comments on this clonotype: Its target is not known.

With each sample, at least 6 micrograms of total RNA were extracted. The sample taken for sequencing was blood. The sequence derives from a woman in her twenties or thirties in good health.

In DNA, the CDR3 is TGTGCCAGCAGTTTAAGGACGGGTTCGTATGGGGCCAACGTCCTGACTTTC. This encodes CASSLRTGSYGANVLTF. The V call is TRBV12-3 or TRBV12-4, the J call TRBJ2-6; D remains ambiguous. The CDR3 spans 17 residues. The V end was cut by 2 bases, the J end by 3 bases, with 14 bases between.